This entry lists 7 T cell receptor beta chains sequenced from one sample in a study of cytotoxic CD8 clonotypes in ibrutinib-treated CLL. Method: immunoSEQ multiplex PCR; TCRdb's copy keeps in-frame clones and lacks some. This sample has about 130,000 clones; approximately 85% occur once, and the top ten carry about 1.9%. This sample comprised PBMCs, obtained after 24 months of ibrutinib treatment. These receptor sequences come from a human donor with chronic lymphocytic leukemia.

This chain connects TRBV2 to TRBJ2-5; 8 nucleotides line up with TRBD2. The length of the CDR3 is 12 residues. Trimming removed 9 bases from V and 5 bases from J; junction bases left unmatched: 5. CDR1 is SNHLY, CDR2 FYNNEI, per germline. CDR3 sequence: CARPSGGETQYF. In DNA, the CDR3 is TGTGCCAGACCGAGCGGGGGCGAGACCCAGTACTTC.

The V call is TRBV28, the J call TRBJ1-3, with D possibly TRBD1 on 6 matching bases. Germline CDR1 MDHEN, CDR2 SYDVKM. This CDR3 spans 16 amino acids. Trimming shortened V by 4 bases and J by 2 bases, and 15 bases separated the two germline ends. CDR3 DNA sequence: TGTGCCAGCAGTTCCCCTCAAACAGGGACTGGAAACACCATATATTTT. Protein: CASSSPQTGTGNTIYF.

A few counts support this clone. The chain employs TRBV19 and TRBJ1-4; 11 bases map to TRBD1. The CDR3 is 18 amino acids. J gave up 8 bases and V 5 bases, and 16 bases lay outside the gene matches. Germline CDR1 LNHDA, CDR2 SQIVND (reference sequence). CDR3 DNA: TGTGCCAGTAGTCCATATCGGGATACCGGGACAGGGGGAGAAAAACTGTTTTTT. Its protein is CASSPYRDTGTGGEKLFF.

The CDR3 here is CASSSVQGGGELFF. CDR3 in DNA: TGTGCCAGCAGCTCGGTCCAGGGAGGGGGGGAGCTGTTTTTT. V usage is TRBV11-3 and J usage is TRBJ2-2; TRBD2 aligns across 7 bases. This CDR3 is built from 14 residues. Germline lookup yields CDR1 SGHNT and CDR2 YENEEA. The ends lost 4 bases at V and 8 bases at J; junction bases unmatched: 7.

The chain employs TRBV28 and TRBJ2-5; D gene unclear. From germline, CDR1 is MDHEN and CDR2 SYDVKM. There are 12 residues in the CDR3. The V end lost 4 bases, the J end lost 2 bases, and 5 bases lay between the germline ends. As DNA, the CDR3 is TGTGCCAGCAGTTCCACTCAAGAGACCCAGTACTTC. Translated, it gives CASSSTQETQYF.

This sequence joins TRBV10-3 and TRBJ2-7; tentative D call: TRBD1 (5 bases). The CDR3 covers 16 residues. Trimming removed 0 bases at V and 5 bases at J, with 17 bases between. CDR1 is ENHRY and CDR2 is SYGVKD in the germline V gene. CDR3: CAISESLGVFINEQYF. DNA of the CDR3: TGTGCCATCAGTGAGTCTCTAGGGGTTTTCATCAACGAGCAGTACTTC.

This clone is a singleton in its sample. V usage is TRBV5-8 and J usage is TRBJ2-3; TRBD2 agrees at 8 bases. The CDR3 is made up of 15 amino acids. The V segment lost 1 base and the J segment 1 base; nucleotides outside the gene matches: 2. Germline V gives CDR1 SGHTS, CDR2 YDEGEE. CDR3 DNA sequence: TGTGCCAGCAGCTTGAGAGCGGGGGGCACAGATACGCAGTATTTT. Residues: CASSLRAGGTDTQYF.